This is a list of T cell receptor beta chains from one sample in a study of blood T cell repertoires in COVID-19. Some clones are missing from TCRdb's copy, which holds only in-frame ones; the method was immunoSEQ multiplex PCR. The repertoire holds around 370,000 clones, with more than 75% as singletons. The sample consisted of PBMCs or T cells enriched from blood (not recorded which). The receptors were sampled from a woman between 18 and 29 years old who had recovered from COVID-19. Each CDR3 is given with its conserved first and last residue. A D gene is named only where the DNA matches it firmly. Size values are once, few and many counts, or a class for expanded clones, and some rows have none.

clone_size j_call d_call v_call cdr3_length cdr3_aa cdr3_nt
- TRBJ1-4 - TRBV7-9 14 CASSFGKGNEKLFF TGTGCCAGCAGCTTCGGGAAGGGAAATGAAAAACTGTTTTTT
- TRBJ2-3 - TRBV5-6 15 CASRLLSGSTDTQYF TGTGCCAGCAGGTTGCTAAGCGGAAGCACAGATACGCAGTATTTT
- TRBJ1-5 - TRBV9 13 CASSARVDQPQHF TGTGCCAGCAGCGCCAGGGTAGATCAGCCCCAGCATTTT
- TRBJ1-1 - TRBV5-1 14 CASSLDRVNTEAFF TGCGCCAGCAGCTTGGACAGGGTGAACACTGAAGCTTTCTTT
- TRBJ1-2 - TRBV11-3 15 CASSLDIEGDYGYTF TGTGCCAGCAGCTTAGATATAGAAGGGGACTATGGCTACACCTTC
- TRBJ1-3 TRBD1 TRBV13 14 CASSSQGAGNTIYF TGTGCCAGCAGCTCACAGGGGGCTGGAAACACCATATATTTT
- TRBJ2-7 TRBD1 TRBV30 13 CACSGTGPYEQYF TGTGCCTGTTCCGGGACAGGGCCCTACGAGCAGTACTTC
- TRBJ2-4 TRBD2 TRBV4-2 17 CASSQDWAGGRKNIQYF TGTGCCAGCAGCCAAGATTGGGCGGGGGGACGCAAAAACATTCAGTACTTC
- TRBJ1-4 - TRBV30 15 CAWRRTVATNEKLFF TGTGCCTGGAGAAGGACTGTTGCAACTAATGAAAAACTGTTTTTT
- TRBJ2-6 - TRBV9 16 CASSSRSSSGANVLTF TGTGCCAGCAGCTCTCGATCGAGCTCTGGGGCCAACGTCCTGACTTTC
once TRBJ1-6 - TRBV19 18 CASSIGVRTDFYNSPLHF TGTGCCAGTAGTATAGGGGTCCGGACAGATTTCTATAATTCACCCCTCCACTTT
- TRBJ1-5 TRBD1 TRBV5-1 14 CASSRGTGDQPQHF TGCGCCAGCAGCCGGGGGACAGGCGATCAGCCCCAGCATTTT
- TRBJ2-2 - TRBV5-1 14 CASSLGHNTGELFF TGCGCCAGCAGCTTGGGGCACAACACCGGGGAGCTGTTTTTT
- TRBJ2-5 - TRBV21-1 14 CASSNEDCQETQYF TGTGCCAGCAGCAACGAGGACTGCCAAGAGACCCAGTACTTC
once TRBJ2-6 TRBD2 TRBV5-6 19 CASSLPTSYYTSGANVLTF TGTGCCAGCAGCCTCCCGACTAGCTACTATACCTCTGGGGCCAACGTCCTGACTTTC
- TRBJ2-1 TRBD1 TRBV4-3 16 CASSQGGTGPVNEQFF TGCGCCAGCAGCCAAGGGGGGACAGGACCAGTCAATGAGCAGTTCTTC
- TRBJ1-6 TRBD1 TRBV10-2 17 CASRQGPVSWGNSPLHF TGCGCCTCTCGACAGGGGCCGGTGTCCTGGGGTAATTCACCCCTCCACTTT
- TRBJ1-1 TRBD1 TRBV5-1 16 CASSFGDRVVATEAFF TGCGCCAGCAGCTTTGGGGACAGGGTAGTGGCCACTGAAGCTTTCTTT
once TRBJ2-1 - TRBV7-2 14 CASSLALRDNEQFF TGTGCCAGCAGCTTAGCTTTGCGGGACAATGAGCAGTTCTTC
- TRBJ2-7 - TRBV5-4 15 CASSFDSHSSYEQYF TGTGCCAGCAGCTTTGACAGCCATAGCTCCTACGAGCAGTACTTC
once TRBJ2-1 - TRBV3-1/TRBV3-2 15 CASSQAAGFLNEQFF TGTGCCAGCAGCCAAGCCGCAGGGTTCTTGAATGAGCAGTTCTTC
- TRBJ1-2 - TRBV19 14 CASRRGGAGYGYTF TGTGCCAGTAGGCGAGGGGGGGCTGGCTATGGCTACACCTTC
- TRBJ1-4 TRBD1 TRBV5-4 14 CASSSTGGDEKLFF TGTGCCAGCAGCTCGACAGGGGGCGACGAAAAACTGTTTTTT
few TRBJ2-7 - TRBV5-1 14 CASSLAGGSYEQYF TGCGCCAGCAGCTTGGCTGGCGGCTCCTACGAGCAGTACTTC
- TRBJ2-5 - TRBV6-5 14 CASSWGLTQETQYF TGTGCCAGCAGTTGGGGGCTAACCCAAGAGACCCAGTACTTC
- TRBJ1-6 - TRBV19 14 CASQLGNRVTPLHF TGTGCCAGCCAACTCGGTAACAGGGTGACTCCCCTCCACTTT
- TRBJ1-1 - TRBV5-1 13 CASSPGGRTEAFF TGCGCCAGCAGTCCCGGGGGGCGCACTGAAGCTTTCTTT
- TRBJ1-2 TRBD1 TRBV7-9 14 CASSFGRGLDGYTF TGTGCCAGCAGCTTCGGCAGGGGGCTAGATGGCTACACCTTC
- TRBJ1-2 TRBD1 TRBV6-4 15 CASSVAGQGNGGYTF TGTGCCAGCAGTGTTGCGGGACAGGGAAACGGTGGCTACACCTTC
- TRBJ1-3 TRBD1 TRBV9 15 CASSGQTGTGNTIYF TGTGCCAGCAGCGGCCAGACAGGGACTGGAAACACCATATATTTT
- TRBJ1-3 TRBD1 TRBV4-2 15 CASSQEEGQGRTIYF TGTGCCAGCAGCCAAGAGGAAGGACAGGGCAGAACCATATATTTT
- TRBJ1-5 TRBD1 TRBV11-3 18 CASSLGGQGDRSNQPQHF TGTGCCAGCAGCTTAGGTGGGCAGGGGGACCGAAGCAATCAGCCCCAGCATTTT
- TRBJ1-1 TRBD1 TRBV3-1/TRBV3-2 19 CASSQVIGGFPGLNTEAFF TGTGCCAGCAGCCAAGTTATAGGGGGCTTTCCGGGCTTGAACACTGAAGCTTTCTTT
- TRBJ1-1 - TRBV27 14 CASRDSLMNTEAFF TGTGCCAGCAGGGACAGTTTGATGAACACTGAAGCTTTCTTT
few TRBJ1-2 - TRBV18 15 CASSPTPAIAYGYTF TGTGCCAGCTCACCAACGCCGGCCATAGCCTATGGCTACACCTTC
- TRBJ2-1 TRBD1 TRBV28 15 CASRTGGLMGNEQFF TGTGCCAGCAGGACAGGGGGCTTGATGGGCAATGAGCAGTTCTTC
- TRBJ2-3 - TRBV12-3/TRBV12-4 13 CASSRLVADTQYF TGTGCCAGCAGTCGACTAGTCGCGGATACGCAGTATTTT
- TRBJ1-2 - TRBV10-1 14 CASSEGGIGYGYTF TGCGCCAGCAGTGAGGGGGGGATCGGCTATGGCTACACCTTC
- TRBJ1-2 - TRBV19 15 CASSIQRQGFYGYTF TGTGCCAGTAGTATTCAACGTCAGGGGTTCTATGGCTACACCTTC
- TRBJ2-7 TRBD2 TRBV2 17 CASSEGTSGGVSYEQYF TGTGCCAGCAGTGAAGGGACTAGCGGGGGGGTCTCCTACGAGCAGTACTTC
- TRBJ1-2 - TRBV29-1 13 CSVDRGGKWGYTF TGCAGCGTTGACAGGGGCGGTAAGTGGGGCTACACCTTC
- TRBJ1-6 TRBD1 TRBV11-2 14 CASSLGDSNSPLHF TGTGCCAGCAGCTTAGGGGACAGTAATTCACCCCTCCACTTT
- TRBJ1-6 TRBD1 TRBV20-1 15 CSASRQGEVGSPLHF TGCAGTGCTAGTAGACAGGGGGAGGTCGGTTCACCCCTCCACTTT
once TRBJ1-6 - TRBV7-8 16 CASSSINQGFNSPLHF TGTGCCAGCAGCTCAATAAACCAGGGGTTTAATTCACCCCTCCACTTT
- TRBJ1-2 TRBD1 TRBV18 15 CASSPRDRVNYGYTF TGTGCCAGCTCGCCCCGGGACAGGGTCAACTATGGCTACACCTTC
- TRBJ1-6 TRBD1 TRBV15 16 CATSRDPTGNPRSLHF TGTGCCACCAGCAGAGACCCGACAGGGAATCCTCGATCCCTCCACTTT
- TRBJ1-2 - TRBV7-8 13 CASSLVEGDGYTF TGTGCCAGCAGCTTAGTTGAGGGGGACGGCTACACCTTC
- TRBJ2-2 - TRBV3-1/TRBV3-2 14 CASRARGNTGELFF TGTGCCAGCAGGGCAAGAGGGAACACCGGGGAGCTGTTTTTT
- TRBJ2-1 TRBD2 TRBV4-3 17 CASSQGTSGGAYNEQFF TGCGCCAGCAGCCAAGGGACTAGCGGGGGGGCTTACAATGAGCAGTTCTTC
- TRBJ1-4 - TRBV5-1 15 CASSLAGVGDEKLFF TGCGCCAGCAGCTTGGCGGGGGTCGGGGATGAAAAACTGTTTTTT
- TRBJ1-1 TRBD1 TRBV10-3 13 CAISEGTVGEAFF TGTGCCATCAGTGAGGGGACAGTGGGTGAAGCTTTCTTT
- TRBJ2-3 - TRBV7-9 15 CASSYGHKETDTQYF TGTGCCAGCAGCTACGGACACAAGGAAACAGATACGCAGTATTTT
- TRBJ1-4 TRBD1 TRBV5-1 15 CASSFGTGSNEKLFF TGCGCCAGCAGCTTTGGGACAGGGTCTAATGAAAAACTGTTTTTT